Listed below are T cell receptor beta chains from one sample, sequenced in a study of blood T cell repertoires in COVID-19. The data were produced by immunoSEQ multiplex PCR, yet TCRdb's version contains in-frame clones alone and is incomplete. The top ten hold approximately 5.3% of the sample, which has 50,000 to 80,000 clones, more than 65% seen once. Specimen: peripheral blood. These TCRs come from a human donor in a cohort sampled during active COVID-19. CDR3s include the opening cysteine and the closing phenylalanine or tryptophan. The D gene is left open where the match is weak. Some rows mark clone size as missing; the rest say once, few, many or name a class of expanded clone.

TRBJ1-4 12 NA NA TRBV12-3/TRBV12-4 CASRTGGEKLFF TGTGCCAGCAGGACCGGCGGTGAAAAACTGTTTTTT
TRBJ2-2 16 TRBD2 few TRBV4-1 CASSQGTILNTGELFF TGCGCCAGCAGCCAGGGGACTATACTGAACACCGGGGAGCTGTTTTTT
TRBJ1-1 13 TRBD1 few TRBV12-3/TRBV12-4 CASSWTGVTEAFF TGTGCCAGCAGTTGGACAGGCGTAACTGAAGCTTTCTTT
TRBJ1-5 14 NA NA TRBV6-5 CASRYRETGQPQHF TGTGCCAGCAGGTACAGGGAGACGGGTCAGCCCCAGCATTTT
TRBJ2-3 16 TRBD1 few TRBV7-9 CASSHESTGGVDTQYF TGTGCCAGCAGCCATGAATCGACAGGGGGCGTAGATACGCAGTATTTT
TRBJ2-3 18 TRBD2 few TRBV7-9 CASSFPPGAGALTDTQYF TGTGCCAGCAGCTTCCCTCCGGGAGCGGGGGCCCTCACAGATACGCAGTATTTT
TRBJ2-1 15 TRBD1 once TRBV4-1 CASSHIQGADYEQFF TGCGCCAGCAGCCACATACAGGGGGCTGATTATGAGCAGTTCTTC
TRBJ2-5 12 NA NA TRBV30 CAWSFVKETQYF TGTGCCTGGAGTTTTGTTAAAGAGACCCAGTACTTC
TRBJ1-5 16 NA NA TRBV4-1 CASRGRGKHYNQPQHF TGCGCCAGCAGGGGTCGGGGGAAACACTACAATCAGCCCCAGCATTTT
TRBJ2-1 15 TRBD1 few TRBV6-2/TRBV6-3 CASSYLWTGLSEQFF TGTGCCAGCAGTTACTTGTGGACAGGGCTCAGTGAGCAGTTCTTC
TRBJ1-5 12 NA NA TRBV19 CASRRQAEPQHF TGTGCCAGTAGAAGACAGGCAGAGCCCCAGCATTTT
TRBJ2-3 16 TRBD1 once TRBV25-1 CASSESGTGLTDTQYF TGTGCCAGCAGTGAATCGGGGACAGGGCTCACAGATACGCAGTATTTT
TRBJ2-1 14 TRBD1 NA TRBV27 CASSPLGQRDEQFF TGTGCCAGCAGTCCATTGGGACAGAGAGATGAGCAGTTCTTC
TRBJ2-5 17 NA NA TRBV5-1 CASSPGPTGGMGETQYF TGCGCCAGCAGCCCGGGACCTACCGGGGGAATGGGGGAGACCCAGTACTTC
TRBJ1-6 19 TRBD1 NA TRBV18 CASSPGTGGAFSYNSPLHF TGTGCCAGCTCACCGGGGACAGGGGGCGCCTTTTCTTATAATTCACCCCTCCACTTT